This T cell receptor (beta chain) came from a study of shared clonotypes between healthy human individuals. A word on this clone: Its antigen remains unidentified.

Template for every sorted-subset replicate PCR totaled around 200 ng DNA, tens of thousands of T cell genomes. Libraries were prepared by immunoSEQ multiplex PCR; TCRdb keeps only in-frame clonotypes and omits some of them. The data hold about 2.1 million clones, with around 93% observed a single time. This CDR3 comprises 17 residues. Germline V CDR1 and CDR2: SGHDT, YYEEEE. V gave up 1 base and J gave up 5 bases; unmatched junction bases: 10. CD8 cells regarded as naive lacked CD45RO, were positively chosen for CCR7, and omitted terminally differentiated effector memory CD45RA+ cells. Overall study findings and caveats: Rarefaction revealed incomplete sorted-subset sequencing despite large depth.

Sequencing was performed on naive CD8+ T cells from PBMCs. The chain links TRBV5-6 to TRBJ2-5, with TRBD1 matching 11 bases. This clonotype was sampled from a young man in good health. Some clones in this sample may be carry-over from other donors' samples. The CDR3 is CASSLTDWTGGRETQYF. CDR3 nucleotides: TGTGCCAGCAGCTTGACAGATTGGACAGGGGGCAGGGAGACCCAGTACTTC.